This is a list of T cell receptor beta chains from one sample in a study of vaccination effects on CD4 cells after COVID-19. Measured with immunoSEQ multiplex PCR; TCRdb has only the in-frame clones, and not every one. The sample shows fewer than 30,000 clones, about 70% of them seen only once. For these receptors, no antigen is known. Sequencing was performed on CD4+ T cells from PBMCs cultured with SARS-CoV-2 spike peptides, taken after COVID-19 vaccination. These receptor sequences come from a human donor who received a COVID-19 vaccine. Both conserved end residues are part of each CDR3. The D gene is left open where the match is weak. Size is stated for part of the rows, as once, few or many counts, or as a class when the clone is expanded.

v_call	j_call	d_call	clone_size	cdr3_aa	cdr3_nt
TRBV5-4	TRBJ2-3	-	few	CASSLERRTDTQYF	TGTGCCAGCAGCTTGGAAAGAAGGACAGATACGCAGTATTTT
TRBV12-3/TRBV12-4	TRBJ1-3	-	few	CASTSPGNTIYF	TGTGCCAGCACCTCACCTGGAAACACCATATATTTT
TRBV27	TRBJ1-4	-	-	CASSKGRQGNEKLFF	TGTGCCAGCAGCAAAGGGCGGCAGGGTAATGAAAAACTGTTTTTT
TRBV27	TRBJ1-1	-	once	CASSEPGRGSEAFF	TGTGCCAGCAGTGAACCGGGACGGGGGTCTGAAGCTTTCTTT
TRBV10-2	TRBJ2-7	-	medium-sized	CASSESSRRGSSYEQYF	TGCGCCAGCAGTGAGTCGAGTAGACGGGGAAGCTCCTACGAGCAGTACTTC
TRBV9	TRBJ1-2	TRBD1	-	CASSVVAWTGGSDYGYTF	TGTGCCAGCAGCGTAGTGGCCTGGACAGGGGGCTCGGACTATGGCTACACCTTC
TRBV6-5	TRBJ1-2	TRBD1	-	CASSRGGTGWDGYTF	TGTGCCAGCAGTCGCGGGGGGACAGGGTGGGATGGCTACACCTTC
TRBV5-8	TRBJ1-5	-	-	CASSLNQPQHF	TGTGCCAGCAGCCTCAATCAGCCCCAGCATTTT
TRBV20-1	TRBJ1-1	-	-	CSAAVNTEAFF	TGCAGTGCCGCAGTGAACACTGAAGCTTTCTTT
TRBV6-1	TRBJ2-3	-	-	CASSEGWGQDTQYF	TGTGCCAGCAGTGAAGGGTGGGGGCAAGATACGCAGTATTTT
TRBV27	TRBJ2-7	TRBD2	-	CASSSRGGPYEQYF	TGTGCCAGCAGTTCCCGGGGGGGCCCCTACGAGCAGTACTTC
TRBV7-9	TRBJ2-7	-	-	CASSSSTPRGEQYF	TGTGCCAGCAGCTCATCGACCCCACGAGGGGAGCAGTACTTC
TRBV7-9	TRBJ1-2	-	-	CASSPGGDYGYTF	TGTGCCAGCAGCCCCGGGGGGGACTATGGCTACACCTTC
TRBV7-6	TRBJ2-2	TRBD2	-	CASSPRRTSGGLDTGELFF	TGTGCCAGCAGCCCACGTCGGACTAGCGGGGGCCTCGACACCGGGGAGCTGTTTTTT
TRBV25-1	TRBJ1-1	TRBD1	-	CASSDQRQGALTEAFF	TGTGCCAGCAGTGACCAGAGACAGGGGGCTTTAACTGAAGCTTTCTTT
TRBV5-8	TRBJ2-3	-	-	CASSITSTDTQYF	TGTGCCAGCAGCATAACTAGCACAGATACGCAGTATTTT
TRBV5-1	TRBJ1-5	-	-	CASSLLPDSNQPQHF	TGCGCCAGCAGCTTGCTCCCTGACAGTAATCAGCCCCAGCATTTT
TRBV5-1	TRBJ1-1	-	-	CASRVRPGNTEAFF	TGCGCCAGCAGAGTCCGGCCGGGGAACACTGAAGCTTTCTTT
TRBV27	TRBJ1-2	TRBD1	-	CASPGQDYGYTF	TGTGCCAGCCCAGGACAGGACTATGGCTACACCTTC
TRBV4-1	TRBJ2-3	-	few	CASSQPYQLRGQYF	TGCGCCAGCAGCCAACCTTATCAATTACGGGGGCAGTATTTT
TRBV29-1	TRBJ1-1	-	-	CSVLMGTGNTEAFF	TGCAGCGTCCTGATGGGGACCGGGAACACTGAAGCTTTCTTT
TRBV18	TRBJ2-1	TRBD2	-	CASSGMSGTSSYNEQFF	TGTGCCAGCTCAGGAATGTCCGGGACTAGCTCCTACAATGAGCAGTTCTTC
TRBV2	TRBJ2-7	TRBD2	-	CASSEGSGGLDYEQYF	TGTGCCAGCAGTGAAGGTTCGGGGGGGCTTGACTACGAGCAGTACTTC
TRBV19	TRBJ1-2	-	-	CASSQSYYGYTF	TGTGCCAGTAGTCAGAGCTACTATGGCTACACCTTC
TRBV5-3	TRBJ1-6	-	few	CARSLAPPLHF	TGTGCCAGAAGCTTGGCCCCACCCCTCCACTTT
TRBV14	TRBJ2-7	-	few	CASSQIGTTYYEQYF	TGTGCCAGCAGCCAGATCGGGACAACCTACTACGAGCAGTACTTC
TRBV29-1	TRBJ2-5	TRBD2	-	CSALPRGGGGETQYF	TGCAGCGCACTCCCTCGCGGCGGGGGAGGAGAGACCCAGTACTTC
TRBV19	TRBJ2-3	-	-	CASRDSPSTDTQYF	TGTGCCAGTAGAGACAGTCCTAGCACAGATACGCAGTATTTT
TRBV5-5	TRBJ1-2	-	-	CASSLEPGGGYGYTF	TGTGCCAGCAGCTTGGAGCCAGGCGGGGGCTATGGCTACACCTTC
TRBV11-3	TRBJ2-6	-	-	CASSLLPARNDVLTF	TGTGCCAGCAGCTTACTCCCAGCCCGAAACGACGTCCTGACTTTC
TRBV2	TRBJ1-1	-	once	CASSEAPQAFF	TGTGCCAGCAGTGAAGCGCCTCAAGCTTTCTTT
TRBV2	TRBJ1-3	-	few	CASSGQNGNTIYF	TGTGCCAGCAGCGGACAGAATGGAAACACCATATATTTT
TRBV7-8	TRBJ1-3	TRBD1	-	CASSLKETGVGNTIYF	TGTGCCAGCAGCTTAAAGGAAACAGGGGTAGGAAACACCATATATTTT
TRBV5-4	TRBJ1-4	-	-	CASSLGGTNEKLFF	TGTGCCAGCAGCTTGGGAGGGACTAATGAAAAACTGTTTTTT
TRBV15	TRBJ1-2	TRBD1	-	CATSRDSRTRGRYTF	TGTGCCACCAGCAGAGATAGTCGGACAAGGGGGCGCTACACCTTC
TRBV10-3	TRBJ1-2	-	few	CAISDGNYGYTF	TGTGCCATCAGTGACGGCAACTATGGCTACACCTTC